Listed below are T cell receptor beta chains from one sample, sequenced in a study of glioma-infiltrating T cells. TCRdb re-called the multiplex PCR reads through MiXCR, storing one row per CDR3 protein. The table includes about 190,000 distinct CDR3 sequences, over 30% detected once. Sequenced: glioma tissue, nonneoplastic brain tissue, or PBMCs (not recorded which). The source is a human donor with low-grade glioma or glioblastoma, undergoing nonglioma brain surgery, or in good health (not recorded which). The CDR3 runs from the conserved cysteine through the conserved F or W. A D gene is named only where the DNA matches it firmly. Clone size appears in some rows only: once, few, many, or a class for an expanded clone.

V	size	D	J	DNA	CDR3
TRBV27	.	.	TRBJ1-2	TGTGCCAGCAGTCCCGCGGACAGATCACCTTTAGCGGGCGACACCTTC	CASSPADRSPLAGDTF
TRBV7-3	.	TRBD2	TRBJ2-3	TGTGCCAGCAGCTTAGAGAGACTAGCGGGAGGGAAGACAGATACGCAGTATTTT	CASSLERLAGGKTDTQYF
TRBV6-4	many	.	TRBJ2-7	TGTGCCAGCAGTGACTCGTGGGACAAAAGATCCTACGAGCAGTACTTC	CASSDSWDKRSYEQYF
TRBV4-1	many	TRBD2	TRBJ2-6	TGCGCCAGCAGCACCCGGACTAGCGGGAAATGGGAGAGGGCCAACGTCCTGACTTTC	CASSTRTSGKWERANVLTF
TRBV13	few	.	TRBJ1-1	TGTGCCAGCAGCGTAGTGTATGGGACGGGGAACACTGAAGCTTTCTTT	CASSVVYGTGNTEAFF
TRBV7-8	.	.	TRBJ2-7	TGTGCCAGCAGCTTAGTCGGGGGCGCGGGCTACGAGCAGTACTTC	CASSLVGGAGYEQYF
TRBV14	many	.	TRBJ2-1	TGTGCCAGCAGCCTTGGACGAGCCTGGGGGCAGTTCTTC	CASSLGRAWGQFF
TRBV5-1	.	.	TRBJ2-1	TGCGCCAGCAGCTTGGTGCTCGCGGGAAAAGTCAATGAGCAGCTCTTC	CASSLVLAGKVNEQLF
TRBV7-3	many	TRBD1	TRBJ2-1	TGTGCCAGCAGCTCAGGGACAGGGCAGAATGAGCAGTTCTTC	CASSSGTGQNEQFF
TRBV6-1	many	.	TRBJ1-6	TGTGCCAGCAGTGAACTAGGGCCACCCCTCCACTTT	CASSELGPPLHF
TRBV11-2	many	.	TRBJ1-1	TGTGCCAGCACAATAGCCCTCTCAGAAGCTTTCTTT	CASTIALSEAFF
TRBV7-2	many	TRBD2	TRBJ2-7	TGTGCCAGCAGTGCAAGGACTAGCGGGAGAAGCATCTCCTACGAGCAGTACTTC	CASSARTSGRSISYEQYF
TRBV19	many	.	TRBJ2-7	TGTGCCAGTAGTAGAATCTACGGGGTCTCCTACGAGCAGTACTTC	CASSRIYGVSYEQYF
TRBV6-1	many	.	TRBJ2-2	TGTGCCAGCAGTGAAGAACCGCGAACCGGGGAGCTGTTTTTT	CASSEEPRTGELFF
TRBV20-1	many	.	TRBJ2-1	TGCAGTGCTAGGAAAACCCCTTACAATGAGCAGTTCTTC	CSARKTPYNEQFF
TRBV10-3	many	.	TRBJ1-1	TGTGCCTCTGGGAACACTGAAGCTTTCTTT	CASGNTEAFF
TRBV20-1	.	.	TRBJ2-3	TGCAGTGCTATGCCGAGCACAGATACGCAGTATTTT	CSAMPSTDTQYF
TRBV4-3	many	TRBD2	TRBJ2-1	TGCGCCAGCAGCCAAGATAGCGGGAGGCCCTACAATGAGCAGTTCTTC	CASSQDSGRPYNEQFF
TRBV27	once	.	TRBJ2-7	TGTGCCAGCAGCTCCTTGGTTGGAAAAGGAATCTACGAGCAGTACTTC	CASSSLVGKGIYEQYF
TRBV7-2	many	.	TRBJ2-1	TGTGCCAGCAGCTTATTGGGACTGGACTTTGGTGAGCAGTTCTTC	CASSLLGLDFGEQFF